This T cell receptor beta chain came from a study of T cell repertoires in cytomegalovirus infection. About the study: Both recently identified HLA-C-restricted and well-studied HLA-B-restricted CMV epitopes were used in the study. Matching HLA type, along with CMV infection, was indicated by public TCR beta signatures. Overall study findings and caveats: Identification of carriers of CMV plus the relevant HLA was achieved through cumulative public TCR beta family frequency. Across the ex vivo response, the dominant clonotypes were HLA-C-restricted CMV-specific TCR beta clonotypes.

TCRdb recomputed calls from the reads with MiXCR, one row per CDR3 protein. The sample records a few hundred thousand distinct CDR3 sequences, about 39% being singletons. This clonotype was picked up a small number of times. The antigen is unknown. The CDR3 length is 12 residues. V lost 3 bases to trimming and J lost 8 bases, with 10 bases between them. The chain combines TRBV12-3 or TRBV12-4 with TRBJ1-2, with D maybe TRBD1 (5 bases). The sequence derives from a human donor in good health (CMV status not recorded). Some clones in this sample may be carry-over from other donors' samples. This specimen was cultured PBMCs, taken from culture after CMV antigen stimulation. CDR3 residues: CASSLGDRGYTF. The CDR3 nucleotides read TGTGCCAGCAGTTTGGGGGATCGCGGCTACACCTTC.